Listed here are 28 T cell receptor beta chains from one sample, sequenced in a study of CD8+CD57+ T cells in acquired aplastic anemia. Genomic DNA provided the template from which TCR beta VDJ and CDR3 profiles were obtained. TCRdb reanalysed the reads using MiXCR and keeps one entry per CDR3 protein. The data contain some 120,000 distinct CDR3 sequences, about half of them singletons. Material for sequencing was sorted CD4+, CD8+, or CD8+CD57+ T cells (not recorded which) from PBMCs. The receptors stem from a human donor in good health, serving as a control.

The chain carries TRBV2 and TRBJ1-2; tentative D call: TRBD1 (5 bases). Per germline, CDR1 SNHLY and CDR2 FYNNEI. Deletions cut 7 bases from V and 8 bases from J, with 14 bases between. The CDR3 extends over 12 amino acids. The CDR3 loop is CASMLEGSGYTF. The CDR3 DNA follows: TGTGCCAGCATGCTGGAGGGGTCCGGCTACACCTTC.

This clonotype appeared a single time. The V and J genes are TRBV19 and TRBJ2-3; tentatively, D is TRBD2 (5 bases). The CDR3 length is 16 residues. CDR1 and CDR2 from the germline V gene are LNHDA and SQIVND (reference sequence). V was pared by 0 bases and J by 4 bases, with 14 bases between. The CDR3: CASSIDALGRADTQYF. The CDR3 DNA reads as TGTGCCAGTAGTATAGACGCTTTAGGGCGGGCAGATACGCAGTATTTT.

At least ten counts were recorded for this clonotype. The rearrangement uses TRBV15 and TRBJ1-1, with D unclear. CDR1 is LNHNV, CDR2 YYDKDF, per germline (reference sequence). Trimming removed 4 bases from V and 2 bases from J, with 17 bases in between. There are 16 residues in the CDR3. DNA of the CDR3: TGTGCCACCAGCAAAAGAACGGTGTCGAACAACACTGAAGCTTTCTTT. This codes for CATSKRTVSNNTEAFF. The complete variable domain, with remaining parts taken from reference TRBV15 and TRBJ1-1, reads DAMVIQNPRYQVTQFGKPVTLSCSQTLNHNVMYWYQQKSSQAPKLLFHYYDKDFNNEADTPDNFQSRRPNTSFCFLDIRSPGLGDTAMYLCATSKRTVSNNTEAFFGQGTRLTVV.

As regards this clonotype: A much larger clone is a single base away; this may be a read error. The gene calls are TRBV4-2 and TRBJ2-3, with 7 positions matching TRBD2. Trimming at V came to 5 bases and at J to 2 bases, leaving 10 bases not matched to a gene. Germline lookup yields CDR1 LGHNA and CDR2 YNFKEQ. This CDR3 region has 16 residues. This chain's CDR3 is CASSAGRAGPTDTQYF. The CDR3, as DNA: TGTGCCAGCAGCGCAGGTCGAGCGGGGCCCACAGATACGCAGTATTTT.

This clonotype was observed at least ten times. The chain joins TRBV25-1 to TRBJ1-2, with 12 bases lining up with TRBD1. The CDR3 sequence is 15 residues long. Germline V gene sequence: CDR1 MGHDK, CDR2 SYGVNS. V gave up 3 bases and J gave up 8 bases; unmatched junction bases: 7. CDR3 sequence: CASSDGGQGAQGYTF. The CDR3 region has the DNA TGTGCCAGCAGTGATGGGGGACAGGGGGCGCAAGGCTACACCTTC.

This clonotype has a count of ten or more. This chain uses TRBV11-2 with TRBJ1-4; possible D gene TRBD1, 5 bases. With 5 bases removed from V and 5 bases from J, the gap between germline ends came to 24 bases. There are 18 residues in the CDR3. The germline gives CDR1 SGHAT, CDR2 FQNNGV. The CDR3 DNA reads as TGTGCCAGCAGCCGAGGGACGCTCAATGGTGCATGGAATGAAAAACTGTTTTTT. This translates into CASSRGTLNGAWNEKLFF.

This clonotype was observed at least ten times. This chain uses TRBV11-2 with TRBJ2-5, with D uncertain. This CDR3 has 17 amino acids. The V end was cut by 0 bases, the J end by 0 bases, with 14 bases between. CDR1 is SGHAT and CDR2 is FQNNGV in the germline V gene. The DNA for the CDR3 is TGTGCCAGCAGCTTAGATCACAGCTCTCTGTACCAAGAGACCCAGTACTTC. Protein sequence: CASSLDHSSLYQETQYF. Using reference TRBV11-2 and TRBJ2-5 for the parts outside the CDR3, the full variable domain is EAGVAQSPRYKIIEKRQSVAFWCNPISGHATLYWYQQILGQGPKLLIQFQNNGVVDDSQLPKDRFSAERLKGVDSTLKIQPAKLEDSAVYLCASSLDHSSLYQETQYFGPGTRLLVL.

This clonotype was picked up many times. CDR3 nucleotides: TGTGCCTTAGGGGGGGGCTATGGCTACACCTTC. Residues: CALGGGYGYTF. V usage is TRBV30 and J usage is TRBJ1-2; possible D gene TRBD1, 6 bases. The CDR3 contains 11 residues. Trimming cost V 7 bases and J 4 bases, with 10 bases left between them. Germline CDR1 and CDR2: GTSNPN and SVGIG (reference sequence).

This clonotype was seen ten or more times. The chain combines TRBV12-3 or TRBV12-4 with TRBJ1-1; no clear D gene. Trimming stripped 5 bases from V and 3 bases from J, with 7 bases between. CDR3 length: 12 amino acids. CDR3 nucleotide sequence: TGTGCCAGCAGTAGGGTCGACACTGAAGCTTTCTTT. It yields the protein CASSRVDTEAFF.

This clonotype was seen a single time. The V and J genes are TRBV24-1 and TRBJ1-2; D not resolved. Trimming took off 4 bases at V and 8 bases at J, with 16 bases between the two ends. The CDR3 runs to 14 residues. Germline V lookup: CDR1 KGHDR, CDR2 SFDVKD. The CDR3 sequence: CATSDSDIREGYTF. CDR3 nucleotides: TGTGCCACCAGTGACTCTGACATAAGAGAAGGCTACACCTTC.

The J gene is TRBJ2-7, the V gene TRBV9; D possibly corresponds to TRBD1 (7 bases). CDR1 and CDR2 (germline): SGDLS, YYNGEE. Trimming cost V 3 bases and J 9 bases, with 10 bases left between them. The CDR3 consists of 11 residues. CDR3 region: CASSGQGGQYF. The CDR3 DNA sequence: TGTGCCAGCAGCGGACAGGGAGGGCAGTACTTC.

This clonotype showed up many times. The chain couples TRBV20-1 to TRBJ2-1, with 11 nucleotides matching TRBD1. The J segment lost 12 bases and the V segment lost 3 bases, leaving 7 bases of the junction unmatched. Germline CDR1 and CDR2: DFQATT and SNEGSKA (reference sequence). This CDR3 comprises 13 residues. DNA for the CDR3: TGCAGTGCTAGTAGGACAGGGGGCAGGGGGCAGTTCTTC. It encodes CSASRTGGRGQFF.

The chain is built from TRBV9 and TRBJ1-6; a weak D match, TRBD1 (6 bases). Trimming cost V 7 bases and J 7 bases, with 15 bases left between them. Germline V gene data show CDR1 as SGDLS and CDR2 as YYNGEE. The CDR3 spans 14 residues. This CDR3 is CASRFRDTNSPLHF. CDR3 nucleotides: TGTGCCAGCCGCTTCCGGGACACAAATTCACCCCTCCACTTT.

This clonotype was detected ten times or more. This sequence joins TRBV11-2 and TRBJ2-2, with 16 bases aligning to TRBD2. Trimming took 9 bases from V and 0 from J; bases not matched to a gene: 10. Germline assignment: CDR1 SGHAT and CDR2 FQNNGV. CDR3 length: 19 residues. The CDR3 DNA is TGTGCCAGTCGGTACAGGGGACTAGCGGGGGGGTCGAACACCGGGGAGCTGTTTTTT. The encoded protein is CASRYRGLAGGSNTGELFF.

V is TRBV11-1 and J is TRBJ2-3; 8 positions match TRBD2. There are 15 residues in the CDR3. V shed 4 bases, J shed 5 bases, and the junction held 8 bases outside the gene matches. Per germline, CDR1 SGHAT and CDR2 FQDESV (reference sequence). CDR3 sequence reads: CASSSLAEREDTQYF. CDR3 sequence (DNA): TGTGCCAGCAGCTCACTAGCGGAACGGGAAGATACGCAGTATTTT.

This clonotype has at least ten counts. The gene calls are TRBV5-8 and TRBJ1-1, with D hard to call. CDR1 is SGHTS and CDR2 is YDEGEE in the germline V gene. The CDR3 spans 15 residues. V lost 6 bases to trimming and J lost 0 bases, with 15 bases between them. The DNA for the CDR3 is TGTGCCAGCACCACCAGGTCGGCGATGAACACTGAAGCTTTCTTT. This sequence encodes CASTTRSAMNTEAFF.

This clonotype was seen repeatedly, ten times or more. This chain uses TRBV9 with TRBJ2-3; a weak D match, TRBD2 (6 bases). Germline V gene data show CDR1 as SGDLS and CDR2 as YYNGEE. The CDR3 sequence is 15 residues long. The V end was cut by 3 bases, the J end by 2 bases, with 13 bases between. CDR3 sequence: CASSASGRPTDTQYF. CDR3 DNA: TGTGCCAGCAGCGCGAGCGGGCGCCCCACAGATACGCAGTATTTT.

CDR3 region: CASSAGQGLPNEQFF. The DNA for the CDR3 is TGTGCCAGCAGCGCTGGACAGGGCTTACCCAATGAGCAGTTCTTC. The chain carries TRBV11-1 and TRBJ2-1, with TRBD1 matching over 8 bases. Germline loops: CDR1 SGHAT, CDR2 FQDESV (reference sequence). V was pared by 5 bases and J by 6 bases, with 9 bases of the junction left unmatched. The CDR3 contains 15 residues.

The chain recombines TRBV25-1 with TRBJ2-7, with 9 positions matching TRBD1. CDR3 length: 15 residues. Trimming removed 4 bases from V and 0 bases from J; junction bases left unmatched: 4. Germline CDR1 MGHDK, CDR2 SYGVNS. CDR3 sequence reads: CASSGRTGVSYEQYF. CDR3 coding DNA: TGTGCCAGCAGTGGACGGACAGGGGTCTCCTACGAGCAGTACTTC.

The chain recombines TRBV10-2 with TRBJ2-5; D assignment may be TRBD1 or TRBD2 (5 bases each). Germline assignment: CDR1 WSHSY and CDR2 SAAADI. The CDR3 has 12 amino acids. Deletions cut 8 bases from V and 2 bases from J, with 9 bases between. CDR3 in DNA: TGCGCCAGCCAAGGGACGCAAGAGACCCAGTACTTC. Protein product: CASQGTQETQYF.

The chain has TRBV12-3 or TRBV12-4 and TRBJ1-2; tentatively, D is TRBD1 (5 bases). Trimming removed 4 bases from V and 8 bases from J, with 11 bases in between. There are 12 residues in the CDR3. The CDR3 here is CASSWGMGGYTF. In DNA, the CDR3 is TGTGCCAGCAGTTGGGGGATGGGAGGCTACACCTTC.

This rearrangement joins TRBV15 to TRBJ2-7, with D perhaps matching TRBD1 (5 bases). Trimming pared 4 bases from V and 5 bases from J, leaving 18 bases between. Looked up from germline, CDR1 is LNHNV and CDR2 is YYDKDF (reference sequence). This CDR3 has 15 amino acids. CDR3 nucleotides: TGTGCCACCAGCACCCGACCACAGGCGCTTGACGAGCAGTACTTC. Protein product: CATSTRPQALDEQYF.

The rearrangement uses TRBV2 and TRBJ2-7, with TRBD1 matching 7 bases. Germline V gene lookup returns CDR1 SNHLY and CDR2 FYNNEI. V lost 6 bases, J lost 0 bases, and 8 bases stayed unmatched. The CDR3 is 15 residues long. The CDR3 region is CASRPTGQRSYEQYF. CDR3 DNA sequence: TGTGCCAGCAGACCGACAGGGCAGCGCTCCTACGAGCAGTACTTC.

This clonotype has a count of ten or more. The chain carries TRBV7-3 and TRBJ2-3, with 10 bases fitting TRBD2. The germline gives CDR1 SGHTA, CDR2 FQGTGA. The V gene end was trimmed by 5 bases and the J gene end by 4 bases; junction bases not matched to a gene: 3. The length of the CDR3 is 14 residues. CDR3 nucleotide sequence: TGTGCCAGCAGCACGGGGACTAGCGCAGATACGCAGTATTTT. Translation gives CASSTGTSADTQYF.

The table lists this clonotype with a few counts. The rearrangement joins TRBV7-3 to TRBJ2-1; 10 bases fit TRBD2. Per the germline V gene, CDR1 is SGHTA and CDR2 is FQGTGA. The junction had 5 bases not matched to a gene; V was cut back by 8 bases and J by 7 bases. The CDR3 contains 13 residues. CDR3 region: CASGTSASNEQFF. The CDR3 DNA follows: TGTGCCAGCGGGACTAGCGCCTCGAATGAGCAGTTCTTC. The entire variable domain, with the rest obtained from reference TRBV7-3 and TRBJ2-1, is as follows: GAGVSQTPSNKVTEKGKYVELRCDPISGHTALYWYRQSLGQGPEFLIYFQGTGAADDSGLPNDRFFAVRPEGSVSTLKIQRTERGDSAVYLCASGTSASNEQFFGPGTRLTVL.

With regard to this clonotype: A read error may be the cause here, since a much bigger clone is one base away. The J gene is TRBJ2-2, the V gene TRBV19; no clear D. Trimming cost V 8 bases and J 5 bases, with 15 bases left between them. Germline lookup yields CDR1 LNHDA and CDR2 SQIVND (reference sequence). CDR3 length: 14 amino acids. The CDR3 DNA reads as TGTGCCAGTCCCCGGATTAGCTTTACCGGGGAGCTGTTTTTT. This codes for CASPRISFTGELFF.

This clonotype was seen repeatedly, ten times or more. The chain combines TRBV4-1 with TRBJ2-1; perhaps TRBD1 as D (6 bases). Germline V lookup: CDR1 MGHRA, CDR2 YSYEKL. V lost 1 base, J lost 6 bases, and 13 bases lay in between. This CDR3 comprises 15 residues. CDR3: CASSQGTGKSNEQFF. The CDR3 DNA sequence: TGCGCCAGCAGCCAAGGCACAGGGAAGAGCAATGAGCAGTTCTTC.

This clonotype was seen at least ten times. This chain joins TRBV11-3 and TRBJ2-3; no definite D call. With 3 bases removed from V and 4 bases from J, the gap between germline ends came to 8 bases. The CDR3 length is 13 residues. In germline, CDR1 is SGHNT, CDR2 YENEEA. This chain's CDR3 is CASSFSSADTQYF. The CDR3 nucleotides are TGTGCCAGCAGCTTTTCCTCGGCAGATACGCAGTATTTT.